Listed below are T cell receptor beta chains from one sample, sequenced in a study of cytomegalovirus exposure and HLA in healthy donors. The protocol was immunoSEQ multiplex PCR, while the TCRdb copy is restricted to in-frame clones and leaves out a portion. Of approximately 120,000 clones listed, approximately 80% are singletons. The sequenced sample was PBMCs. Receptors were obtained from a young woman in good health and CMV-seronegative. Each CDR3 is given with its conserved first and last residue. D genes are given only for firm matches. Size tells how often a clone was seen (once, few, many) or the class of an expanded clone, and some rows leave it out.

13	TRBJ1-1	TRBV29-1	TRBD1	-	TGCAGCGTTGAATACAGGGGTATCGGTGAAGCTTTCTTT	CSVEYRGIGEAFF
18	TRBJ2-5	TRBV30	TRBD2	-	TGTGCCTGGAGCCTTAGCGGGGAAATCTACGTTCGCGCGGAGACCCAGTACTTC	CAWSLSGEIYVRAETQYF
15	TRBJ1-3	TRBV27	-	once	TGTGCCAGCAGATCTATGGGGGGAGGTGGAAACACCATATATTTT	CASRSMGGGGNTIYF
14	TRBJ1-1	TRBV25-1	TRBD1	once	TGTGCCAGCAGTGATAGGACAGGGGTAACTGAAGCTTTCTTT	CASSDRTGVTEAFF
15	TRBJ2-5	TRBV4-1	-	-	TGCGCCAGCAGCCAGTGGAGGGACAGCACGAGGGAGCAGTACTTC	CASSQWRDSTREQYF
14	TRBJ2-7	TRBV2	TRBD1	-	TGTGCCAGCATCCCGGGACAGGGCTTCTACGAGCAGTACTTC	CASIPGQGFYEQYF
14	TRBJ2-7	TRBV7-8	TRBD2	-	TGTGCCAGCAGCTTAAGTAGCGGGAACGGTGAGCAGTACTTC	CASSLSSGNGEQYF
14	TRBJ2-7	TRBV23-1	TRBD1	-	TGCGCCAGCAGTCAACGGGACAGGGACCACGAGCAGTACTTC	CASSQRDRDHEQYF
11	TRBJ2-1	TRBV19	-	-	TGTGCCAGTAGTATTACCGGGAAGCAGTTCTTC	CASSITGKQFF
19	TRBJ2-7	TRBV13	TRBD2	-	TGTGCCAGCAGCTTATTCCTGGGACTAGCGGGAGGGCCGCGGGACGAGCAGTACTTC	CASSLFLGLAGGPRDEQYF
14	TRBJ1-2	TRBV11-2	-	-	TGTGCCAGCAGCTTACAACAGGGTTGGGAAGGCTACACCTTC	CASSLQQGWEGYTF
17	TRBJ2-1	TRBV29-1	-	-	TGCAGCGTCCCGGGACAGGGCCCTAGCGGGCGCCACAATGAGCAGTTCTTC	CSVPGQGPSGRHNEQFF
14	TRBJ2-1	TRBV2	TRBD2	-	TGTGCCATAAAGCGGGAGGGTTTTGGAGGTGAGCAGTTCTTC	CAIKREGFGGEQFF
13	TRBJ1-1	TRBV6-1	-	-	TGTGCCAGCAGTGAAACCTATAACACTGAAGCTTTCTTT	CASSETYNTEAFF
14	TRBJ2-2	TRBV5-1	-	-	TGCGCCAGCAGCTTGGGCAGGAACACCGGGGAGCTGTTTTTT	CASSLGRNTGELFF
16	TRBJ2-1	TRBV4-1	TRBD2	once	TGCGCCAGCAGCCATTCTGGCGGGAGGTTTCGTAGTGAGCAGTTCTTC	CASSHSGGRFRSEQFF
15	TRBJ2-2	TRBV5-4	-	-	TGTGCCAGCAGCTTGGTCAGGGGGAACACCGGGGAGCTGTTTTTT	CASSLVRGNTGELFF
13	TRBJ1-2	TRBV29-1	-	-	TGCAGCGTGACCAGGGGTACGAACTATGGCTACACCTTC	CSVTRGTNYGYTF
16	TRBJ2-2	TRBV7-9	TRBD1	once	TGTGCCAGCAGCGGACGGGACAGGTCGAAAACCGGGGAGCTGTTTTTT	CASSGRDRSKTGELFF
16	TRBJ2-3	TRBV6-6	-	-	TGTGCCAGCAGCTGGCCGCGGGCGGGAAATCGCGATACGCAGTATTTT	CASSWPRAGNRDTQYF
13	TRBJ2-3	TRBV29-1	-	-	TGCAGCGTTGAGTCCGGGGGCACAGATACGCAGTATTTT	CSVESGGTDTQYF
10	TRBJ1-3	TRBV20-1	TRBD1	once	TGCAGTGCTAGGGGGACAGGATTGGATTTT	CSARGTGLDF
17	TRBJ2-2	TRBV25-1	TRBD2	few	TGTGCCAGCAGTACACCCCCCCAGCGGGAGTTTTCCGGGGAGCTGTTTTTT	CASSTPPQREFSGELFF
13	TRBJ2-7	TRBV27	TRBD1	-	TGTGCCAGCAGGAGGGGACAGATCTACGAGCAGTACTTC	CASRRGQIYEQYF